This T cell receptor (beta chain) was sequenced during a study of CD8 T cells in ankylosing spondylitis (dated by TCRdb to the late 2010s). About the study as a whole: T cell receptor beta repertoires were profiled in healthy donors and ankylosing spondylitis patients so that disease-linked TCR variants could be found. The full study cohort was made up of over 20 ankylosing spondylitis patients and 108 healthy donors. Samples of peripheral blood were taken, and for ankylosing spondylitis patients, synovial fluid was collected as well.

The paper's findings and limits, for the study overall: Significant enrichment of the disease-linked clones was reported in matched synovial fluid samples from ankylosing spondylitis patients. Blood from ankylosing spondylitis patients appeared to be characterized by a TCR beta motif made up of several highly homologous amino acid variants. Some TCR beta motif variants had previously been reported in synovial fluid and blood of reactive arthritis patients, which suggested common disease-initiation mechanisms. A CD8+ phenotype was shown by the disease-linked clones, which were found at relatively low frequencies in peripheral blood.

For this clonotype: Its antigen remains undetermined. No base-level quality is on record; no much larger clone is a single base apart.

The sequencer was an Illumina HiSeq 2500. TCR beta libraries were prepared by quantitative 5'-RACE with molecular barcodes. Concerning the study's data processing: Disease-linked TCR variants were identified with a new computational method built on a probabilistic model of VDJ rearrangement. The public reads were reprocessed in TCRdb via fastp at Q25 and MiXCR, keeping in-frame beta chains. Every distinct CDR3 protein forms one entry, paired with its most common genes and DNA. These V and J calls rely on TCRdb rather than the paper's analysis. Across this sample there are about 90,000 distinct CDR3 sequences, with about 8.3% seen only once. The top ten hold more than 30% of the sample. The germline V gene (reference sequence) provides CDR1 MNHEY and CDR2 SMNVEV. V sheds 5 bases and J sheds 2 bases, leaving 16 bases between their ends. The CDR3 spans 15 residues, from the cysteine through the valine. Just CDR3 DNA is preserved here, 45 bases in frame from base 1.

The chain links TRBV27 with TRBJ2-7; TRBD1 might be the D gene, on 6 matching bases. Sequencing used blood, either unsorted or a sorted T cell fraction (not recorded which). This clonotype was obtained from a male donor with ankylosing spondylitis. The sequenced DNA: TGTGCCAGCAGTCCGCGGACAGAGGACCCCTACGAGCAGTACGTC. This encodes CASSPRTEDPYEQYV.